The next 22 T cell receptor beta chains were all read from a single sample in a study of T-cell reconstitution after alpha-beta-depleted transplantation in children. A TCRbeta library incorporating unique molecular identifiers was prepared. Each CDR3 protein gets one entry after TCRdb re-called the PCR reads with MiXCR. The sample shows 260,000 or so distinct CDR3 sequences, about 12% of them seen only once. Sample: PBMCs from the stem cell graft donor, taken from the stem cell graft. The source of these receptors is a human donor who donated a stem cell graft to a child with acute lymphoblastic leukemia.

There are many counts of this clonotype. The chain's CDR3 is CASIPTRNEQFF. In DNA form, the CDR3 reads TGTGCCAGCATCCCCACGAGGAATGAGCAGTTCTTC. V gene TRBV2 combines with J gene TRBJ2-1; D is unresolved. The CDR3 consists of 12 residues. The V and J ends lost 7 bases and 7 bases respectively, with 11 bases between them. Looked up from germline, CDR1 is SNHLY and CDR2 is FYNNEI.

This clonotype has at least ten counts. The rearrangement links TRBV30 to TRBJ2-1; no clear D. This CDR3 region has 11 residues. V lost 3 bases and J lost 1, with 1 base in between. CDR1 and CDR2 (germline): GTSNPN, SVGIG (reference sequence). This chain's CDR3 is CAWRSYNEQFF. CDR3 DNA sequence: TGTGCCTGGAGGTCCTACAATGAGCAGTTCTTC.

This clonotype was observed many times. The chain uses TRBV2 and TRBJ1-1; D might be TRBD1 (6 bases). This CDR3 comprises 15 residues. Germline-derived CDR1 and CDR2 are SNHLY and FYNNEI. V shed 11 bases and J shed 1 base, with 20 bases lying between them. Here the CDR3 DNA reads TGTGCCGGGGTCCTAGGCGGCAGGGGGAACACTGAAGCTTTCTTT. Encoded protein: CAGVLGGRGNTEAFF.

J is TRBJ2-7 and V is TRBV4-3; possibly TRBD2 for D (6 bases). From germline, CDR1 is LGHNA and CDR2 YSLEER. V was clipped by 0 bases and J by 0 bases, with 18 bases between them. There are 18 residues in the CDR3. The CDR3 region is CASSQDPAGTGVSYEQYF. Written as DNA, the CDR3 is TGCGCCAGCAGCCAAGATCCCGCCGGGACGGGGGTCTCCTACGAGCAGTACTTC.

This clonotype was counted ten times or more. This sequence joins TRBV5-1 and TRBJ1-2; maybe TRBD1 (5 bases). CDR1 is SGHRS and CDR2 is YFSETQ in the germline V gene. The V end was cut by 4 bases, the J end by 8 bases, with 15 bases between. This CDR3 contains 13 residues. Here the CDR3 reads CASSGSGPLGYTF. The CDR3 DNA sequence: TGCGCCAGCAGCGGATCAGGGCCCTTAGGCTACACCTTC.

In its sample, this clonotype was seen many times. The chain couples TRBV6-2 or TRBV6-3 to TRBJ2-7, with 8 positions matching TRBD1. Trimming took 0 bases from V and 6 from J; bases not matched to a gene: 1. The germline V gene has CDR1 MNHEY and CDR2 SVGEGT. The CDR3 contains 13 residues. DNA for the CDR3: TGTGCCAGCAGTTACTCGGACAGGGTCGAGCAGTACTTC. Its protein is CASSYSDRVEQYF.

This clonotype was detected ten times or more. Here the CDR3 DNA reads TGTGCCACCAGTGCTCCCCGGCTGGGGGCTAGTGAGCAGTTCTTC. As protein: CATSAPRLGASEQFF. The genes are TRBV24-1 and TRBJ2-1; D may be TRBD1 (6 bases). Trimming removed 5 bases from V and 9 bases from J, with 19 bases in between. This CDR3 contains 15 residues. Germline V lookup: CDR1 KGHDR, CDR2 SFDVKD.

The table lists this clonotype with many counts. CDR3 DNA sequence: TGTGCCAGCTCACCAAATCAGGGACGGATAGTCTACAATGAGCAGTTCTTC. It codes for CASSPNQGRIVYNEQFF. The genes are TRBV18 and TRBJ2-1; TRBD1 or TRBD2 may be the D gene (5 bases each). V was cut by 2 bases and J by 3 bases, with 17 bases left in between. The germline V gene has CDR1 KGHSH and CDR2 LQKENI. This CDR3 spans 17 amino acids.

This clonotype appeared many times. The chain uses TRBV9 and TRBJ2-6; D not resolved. There are 20 residues in the CDR3. The germline CDR1 and CDR2 sequences are SGDLS and YYNGEE. V was trimmed by 4 bases and J by 2 bases, leaving 25 bases between them. CDR3 DNA sequence: TGTGCCAGCAGCATCCGTCCAGGCGAATGGGGTAGCCCTGGGGCCAACGTCCTGACTTTC. Residues: CASSIRPGEWGSPGANVLTF.

In this sample, this clonotype turned up many times. The chain combines TRBV10-3 with TRBJ2-6; D is unresolved. The CDR3 sequence is 13 residues long. Germline CDR1 is ENHRY and CDR2 is SYGVKD. V was trimmed by 8 bases and J by 0 bases, leaving 5 bases between them. This CDR3 is CAIGHSGANVLTF. CDR3 bases: TGTGCCATCGGCCACTCTGGGGCCAACGTCCTGACTTTC.

This clonotype was seen repeatedly, ten times or more. The rearrangement uses TRBV7-2 and TRBJ2-7, with D possibly TRBD2 on 6 matching bases. Deletions cut 8 bases from V and 1 base from J, with 15 bases between. CDR1 and CDR2 from the germline V gene are SGHTA and FQGNSA. The CDR3 is 14 residues long. CDR3: CASGGAETSYEQYF. The CDR3 DNA reads TGTGCCAGCGGAGGGGCAGAAACATCCTACGAGCAGTACTTC.

A few counts support this clonotype. The genes are TRBV5-1 and TRBJ1-3, with D possibly TRBD1 on 6 matching bases. Germline CDR1 is SGHRS and CDR2 is YFSETQ. Deletions cut 0 bases from V and 2 bases from J, with 12 bases between. The CDR3 loop spans 16 amino acids. The CDR3 reads CASSLGGAATGNTIYF. DNA for the CDR3: TGCGCCAGCAGCTTGGGGGGGGCAGCTACTGGAAACACCATATATTTT.

This clonotype showed up many times. This sequence joins TRBV6-2 or TRBV6-3 and TRBJ2-1; tentatively, D is TRBD1 (5 bases). Per germline, CDR1 MNHEY and CDR2 SVGEGT. Trimming shortened V by 8 bases and J by 7 bases, and 15 bases separated the two germline ends. The CDR3 is 13 residues long. The CDR3 bases are TGTGCCAGCGCGGTCCAGGGCATGAATGAGCAGTTCTTC. Translating it yields CASAVQGMNEQFF.

To note about this clonotype: It may be a read error: a sequence one base away is much more abundant. Without the conserved terminal phenylalanine or tryptophan, this CDR3 likely stems from a read error. CDR3 sequence (DNA): TGTGCCAGCAGTTCTGCAGGGGAGGGATATGGCTACACCTTG. Protein: CASSSAGEGYGYTL. This chain connects TRBV12-3 or TRBV12-4 to TRBJ1-2, with TRBD1 as a possible D gene (6 bases). V lost 4 bases and J 5 bases, leaving 14 bases between the germline ends. The length of the CDR3 is 14 residues.

This clonotype was observed many times. The rearrangement uses TRBV11-1 and TRBJ2-1; TRBD2 matches at 9 bases. CDR1 is SGHAT and CDR2 is FQDESV in the germline V gene (reference sequence). The CDR3 sequence is 18 residues long. Trimming removed 5 bases from V and 3 bases from J; junction bases left unmatched: 14. The CDR3 here is CASSPKKVSGGVYNEQFF. The CDR3 DNA reads as TGTGCCAGCAGCCCCAAAAAAGTTAGCGGGGGCGTCTACAATGAGCAGTTCTTC.

This clonotype was observed many times. The V gene is TRBV6-2 or TRBV6-3, the J gene TRBJ2-2; D ambiguous. The CDR3 consists of 12 residues. V was shortened by 6 bases and J by 7 bases, with 9 bases between the two germline ends. Germline V lookup: CDR1 MNHEY, CDR2 SVGEGT. In nucleotides, the CDR3 is TGTGCCAGCAGATCGGAGAGCGGGGAGCTGTTTTTT. Its protein product is CASRSESGELFF.

The sample holds many counts of this clonotype. The chain couples TRBV30 to TRBJ2-7; D remains unclear. V lost 0 bases to trimming and J lost 6 bases, with 9 bases between them. Germline CDR1 GTSNPN, CDR2 SVGIG (reference sequence). The CDR3 is 12 residues long. This chain's CDR3 is CAWSVSLVEQYF. The CDR3 bases are TGTGCCTGGAGTGTCTCCCTGGTCGAGCAGTACTTC.

The table lists this clonotype with many counts. The chain joins TRBV4-3 to TRBJ2-1, with D perhaps matching TRBD1 or TRBD2 (6 bases each). Trimming took 0 bases from V and 10 from J, leaving 13 bases between them. CDR3 size: 14 residues. CDR1 is LGHNA, CDR2 YSLEER, per germline. The CDR3 loop is CASSQDVGGREQFF. In nucleotides, the CDR3 is TGCGCCAGCAGCCAAGATGTGGGGGGCCGGGAGCAGTTCTTC.

As concerns this clonotype: This sequence may be a read error, since a much larger clone differs from it by one base. The CDR3 reads CANRGSGGTGELFF. The CDR3 nucleotides are TGTGCCAACAGGGGATCAGGAGGCACCGGGGAGCTGTTTTTT. The V gene is TRBV6-2 or TRBV6-3, the J gene TRBJ2-2; 7 positions match TRBD1. The CDR3 length is 14 residues. Germline V CDR1 and CDR2: MNHEY, SVGEGT. V shed 10 bases, J shed 4 bases, and the junction held 9 bases outside the gene matches.

In this sample, this clonotype turned up many times. V usage is TRBV25-1 and J usage is TRBJ2-3, with D perhaps TRBD2 (7 bases). The V end was cut by 8 bases, the J end by 0 bases, with 27 bases between. CDR3 length: 19 amino acids. Germline V lookup: CDR1 MGHDK, CDR2 SYGVNS. Written as DNA, the CDR3 is TGTGCCAGCGGGGGGCGGGGGACAAGAACGTTGTCTAGCACAGATACGCAGTATTTT. The encoded protein is CASGGRGTRTLSSTDTQYF.

This clonotype has a count of ten or more. The chain recombines TRBV7-9 with TRBJ1-1, with D perhaps TRBD1 (6 bases). Germline CDR1 and CDR2: SEHNR and FQNEAQ (reference sequence). With 6 bases removed from V and 1 base from J, the gap between germline ends came to 21 bases. CDR3 length: 17 amino acids. CDR3 sequence: CASRSGGPTDWNTEAFF. The CDR3 nucleotides are TGTGCCAGCAGGAGCGGGGGGCCTACGGACTGGAACACTGAAGCTTTCTTT.

The chain joins TRBV5-1 to TRBJ2-7, with 9 bases fitting TRBD1. The CDR3 is made up of 14 amino acids. The V gene's germline CDR1 is SGHRS and CDR2 YFSETQ. The V segment lost 1 base and the J segment 6 bases; nucleotides outside the gene matches: 5. CDR3 sequence (DNA): TGCGCCAGCAGCTTGACGGGACAGGGTTCCGAGCAGTACTTC. Amino acid sequence: CASSLTGQGSEQYF.